What follows describes a single T cell receptor beta chain. The authors reverse transcribed roughly 0.5 to 1 ug RNA with random hexamers. The authors amplified TCR beta CDR3 across 54 Vbeta and 13 Jbeta using immunoSEQ multiplex PCR. MiXCR, applied by TCRdb to the immunoSEQ multiplex PCR reads, yields one record per CDR3 protein. The data hold some 110,000 distinct CDR3 sequences, with 80% to 95% observed a single time. The ends were cut back, 2 bases at V and 8 bases at J, with 10 bases in the middle. Germline CDR1 reads MNHEY; CDR2 reads SMNVEV (reference sequence). The CDR3 runs to 13 residues. FACS enriched CD8+ TEMRA cells, while bulk CD8+ and CD4+ were negatively isolated. The record originates from a study of CD8 T cells in Susac syndrome.

The TCR originated in a human donor with multiple sclerosis. The rearrangement uses TRBV27 and TRBJ2-1; D ambiguous. Sequencing was carried out using CD8+ T cells from PBMCs. CDR3 coding DNA: TGTGCCAGCAGTTTAGTGAGAAGGGATGAGCAGTTCTTC. It is translated as CASSLVRRDEQFF.